The next 5 T cell receptor beta chains were all read from a single sample in a study of a mutant IDH1 vaccine in newly diagnosed glioma. These receptors' antigens are unknown. This table comes from immunoSEQ multiplex PCR, and its TCRdb copy is limited to in-frame clones, with some not included. The table has roughly 74,000 clones, roughly 85% seen once; the top ten hold over 2%. Time point meaning: week 23, last vaccination. Each dose of the vaccine consisted of 300 ug of mutant IDH1 20-mer peptide, with topical imiquimod. The sample was PBMCs, taken from a glioma patient whose treatment included an IDH1 peptide vaccine. The receptors here all came from a man aged 30 to 39 with glioma. Some clones in this sample may be carry-over from other donors' samples.

This chain joins TRBV11-2 and TRBJ1-6; unclear D gene. Trimming stripped 1 base from V and 10 bases from J, with 5 bases between. This CDR3 is built from 12 residues. Germline V gene data show CDR1 as SGHAT and CDR2 as FQNNGV. The CDR3 DNA reads as TGTGCCAGCAGCTTAGTCAACTCACCCCTCCACTTT. This codes for CASSLVNSPLHF.

The rearrangement uses TRBV11-3 and TRBJ2-7; D perhaps matches TRBD1 (5 bases). Deletions cut 5 bases from V and 5 bases from J, with 16 bases between. The CDR3 runs to 14 residues. Germline CDR1 and CDR2: SGHNT and YENEEA. CDR3: CASSKGVGSHEQYF. The CDR3 bases are TGTGCCAGCAGCAAAGGGGTGGGGTCCCACGAGCAGTACTTC.

The chain carries TRBV7-2 and TRBJ2-2; D uncertain. Trimming shortened V by 2 bases and J by 4 bases, and 8 bases separated the two germline ends. CDR3 length: 14 amino acids. Germline values: CDR1 SGHTA, CDR2 FQGNSA. The CDR3 protein is CASSLWGSTGELFF. The CDR3 region has the DNA TGTGCCAGCAGCTTATGGGGTTCCACCGGGGAGCTGTTTTTT.

The J gene is TRBJ1-2, the V gene TRBV5-6; D is undetermined. V was pared by 1 base and J by 2 bases, with 3 bases between. The CDR3 runs to 12 residues. Germline CDR1 and CDR2: SGHDT and YYEEEE. CDR3 DNA: TGTGCCAGCAGCTTGACGAACTATGGCTACACCTTC. The encoded protein is CASSLTNYGYTF.

The chain recombines TRBV4-2 with TRBJ2-1; 9 positions match TRBD2. Germline V gives CDR1 LGHNA, CDR2 YNFKEQ. There are 16 residues in the CDR3. Trimming at V came to 1 base and at J to 0 bases, leaving 1 base not matched to a gene. Written as DNA, the CDR3 is TGTGCCAGCAGCCAAGCTAGCGGGACCTCCTACAATGAGCAGTTCTTC. Amino acid sequence: CASSQASGTSYNEQFF.